Sequencing of this T cell receptor beta chain was carried out in a study of PD-1 blockade in classical Hodgkin lymphoma. Regarding the study as a whole: Relapsed/refractory patients reportedly had lower baseline diversity than newly diagnosed patients.

In regard to this clone: The antigen remains undetermined.

Time point of the sample: newly diagnosed, previously untreated cHL patient sample. Researchers used magnetic negative selection to pull out pure CD4+ T cells from thawed PBMCs. The ends were cut back, 1 base at V and 7 bases at J, with 10 bases in the middle. This CDR3 comprises 14 residues. CDR1 and CDR2 (germline): SEHNR, FQNEAQ (reference sequence). Measured with immunoSEQ multiplex PCR; TCRdb has only the in-frame clones, and not every one. The sample contains about 32,000 clones, about 88% of which appear only once. Input material: CD4+ T cells from blood. The clonotype was recovered from a human donor with classical Hodgkin lymphoma. The V and J genes are TRBV7-9 and TRBJ1-4; D is possibly TRBD1 (5 bases). CDR3 sequence reads: CASSLGGAFEKLFF. CDR3 bases: TGTGCCAGCAGCTTAGGGGGCGCCTTTGAAAAACTGTTTTTT. The full variable domain, its missing parts supplied by reference TRBV7-9 and TRBJ1-4, is DTGVSQNPRHKITKRGQNVTFRCDPISEHNRLYWYRQTLGQGPEFLTYFQNEAQLEKSRLLSDRFSAERPKGSFSTLEIQRTEQGDSAMYLCASSLGGAFEKLFFGSGTQLSVL.